These 27 T cell receptor beta chains were all obtained from the same sample, sequenced in a study of blood T cell repertoires in COVID-19. Libraries were prepared by immunoSEQ multiplex PCR; TCRdb keeps only in-frame clonotypes and omits some of them. This table holds 220,000 or so clones, about 80% found once. The sample comprised peripheral blood. The receptor set was obtained from a woman aged 25 to 39 who had recovered from COVID-19.

The genes are TRBV7-9 and TRBJ2-7; D perhaps matches TRBD1 (6 bases). The CDR3 contains 15 residues. The V gene lost 6 bases and the J gene lost 2 bases, with 17 bases spanning the gap. Germline V lookup: CDR1 SEHNR, CDR2 FQNEAQ (reference sequence). The CDR3 region has the DNA TGTGCCAGCAGTCCGACAAGGGGGATAACCTACGAGCAGTACTTC. It encodes CASSPTRGITYEQYF.

The rearrangement links TRBV12-3 or TRBV12-4 to TRBJ1-6; D remains unclear. There are 13 residues in the CDR3. V was trimmed by 3 bases and J by 7 bases, leaving 7 bases between them. The CDR3 protein is CASSLLANSPLHF. The CDR3 DNA reads TGTGCCAGCAGTTTGCTCGCGAATTCACCCCTCCACTTT.

The chain joins TRBV24-1 to TRBJ2-1; 9 bases are shared with TRBD2. The V gene's germline CDR1 is KGHDR and CDR2 SFDVKD. The junction had 9 bases not matched to a gene; V was cut back by 5 bases and J by 5 bases. The CDR3 extends over 16 amino acids. This chain's CDR3 is CATSARREGKNNEQFF. CDR3 DNA sequence: TGTGCCACCAGTGCTAGGCGGGAGGGTAAGAACAATGAGCAGTTCTTC.

The chain uses TRBV4-1 and TRBJ2-3, with a weak D call TRBD2 (6 bases). Trimming removed 4 bases at V and 4 bases at J, with 18 bases between. This CDR3 comprises 16 residues. Germline values: CDR1 MGHRA, CDR2 YSYEKL. This CDR3 reads CASSPGRLVNSDTQYF. CDR3 coding DNA: TGCGCCAGCAGCCCTGGGAGACTAGTCAATTCAGATACGCAGTATTTT.

The chain employs TRBV5-1 and TRBJ2-5, with 12 bases fitting TRBD1. CDR1 is SGHRS, CDR2 YFSETQ, per germline. This CDR3 has 17 amino acids. With 4 bases clipped from V and 5 bases from J, the junction kept 12 bases outside the gene matches. The CDR3 sequence: CASSLPVGQGARETQYF. The CDR3 coding sequence is TGCGCCAGCAGCCTGCCCGTGGGACAGGGGGCTAGGGAGACCCAGTACTTC.

This clone has at least ten counts. This sequence joins TRBV2 and TRBJ2-7; 8 nucleotides agree with TRBD1. The V gene end was trimmed by 5 bases and the J gene end by 6 bases; junction bases not matched to a gene: 9. Per germline, CDR1 SNHLY and CDR2 FYNNEI. The CDR3 length is 14 residues. The CDR3 loop reads CASSWGQEGSEQYF. DNA of the CDR3: TGTGCCAGCAGTTGGGGACAGGAGGGTAGCGAGCAGTACTTC. The full variable domain, its missing parts supplied by reference TRBV2 and TRBJ2-7, is EPEVTQTPSHQVTQMGQEVILRCVPISNHLYFYWYRQILGQKVEFLVSFYNNEISEKSEIFDDQFSVERPDGSNFTLKIRSTKLEDSAMYFCASSWGQEGSEQYFGPGTRLTVT.

The chain uses TRBV27 and TRBJ2-7; 12 bases line up with TRBD1. The length of the CDR3 is 15 residues. Germline CDR1 is MNHEY and CDR2 is SMNVEV (reference sequence). The CDR3 region is CERGQGALRPYEQYF. CDR3 sequence (DNA): TGTGAACGGGGACAGGGGGCACTAAGACCCTACGAGCAGTACTTC.

This sequence joins TRBV5-1 and TRBJ2-5, with TRBD2 as a possible D gene (6 bases). V lost 1 base and J 1 base, leaving 8 bases between the germline ends. The V gene's germline CDR1 is SGHRS and CDR2 YFSETQ. The CDR3 loop spans 14 amino acids. The CDR3 sequence: CASSLWDFQETQYF. As DNA, the CDR3 is TGCGCCAGCAGCTTGTGGGACTTCCAAGAGACCCAGTACTTC.

This chain joins TRBV9 and TRBJ2-7; TRBD2 aligns across 11 bases. Trimming at V came to 4 bases and at J to 7 bases, leaving 22 bases not matched to a gene. CDR1 is SGDLS and CDR2 is YYNGEE in the germline V gene. This CDR3 comprises 19 residues. In DNA, the CDR3 is TGTGCCAGCAGCCCCTCCGGACAGGGGTTACTAGCGGGAGCTCGTGAGCAGTACTTC. Translation: CASSPSGQGLLAGAREQYF.

This clone has only a few counts. V usage is TRBV11-1 and J usage is TRBJ2-1; TRBD1 is a possible D gene (6 bases). V gave up 4 bases and J gave up 2 bases, with 12 bases separating them. This CDR3 has 15 amino acids. In germline, CDR1 is SGHAT, CDR2 FQDESV (reference sequence). This chain's CDR3 is CASSYRVGTYNEQFF. DNA of the CDR3: TGTGCCAGCAGCTACAGGGTAGGCACCTACAATGAGCAGTTCTTC. The entire variable domain, with the rest obtained from reference TRBV11-1 and TRBJ2-1, is as follows: EAEVAQSPRYKITEKSQAVAFWCDPISGHATLYWYRQILGQGPELLVQFQDESVVDDSQLPKDRFSAERLKGVDSTLKIQPAELGDSAMYLCASSYRVGTYNEQFFGPGTRLTVL.

The rearrangement links TRBV10-3 to TRBJ2-7, with TRBD1 identical over 11 bases. The junction had 6 bases not matched to a gene; V was cut back by 8 bases and J by 3 bases. This CDR3 is 14 amino acids long. The germline CDR1 and CDR2 sequences are ENHRY and SYGVKD. CDR3: CAIRGGQGVYEQYF. CDR3 DNA: TGTGCCATCCGGGGGGGACAGGGGGTCTACGAGCAGTACTTC.

The V call is TRBV5-1, the J call TRBJ2-7, with TRBD1 as a possible D gene (6 bases). With 7 bases removed from V and 9 bases from J, the gap between germline ends came to 17 bases. Germline V gene sequence: CDR1 SGHRS, CDR2 YFSETQ. This CDR3 region has 12 residues. The CDR3 loop is CASGETGKGQYF. The CDR3 DNA follows: TGCGCCAGCGGAGAAACAGGGAAAGGGCAGTACTTC. Full variable domain (rest looked up from reference TRBV5-1 and TRBJ2-7): KAGVTQTPRYLIKTRGQQVTLSCSPISGHRSVSWYQQTPGQGLQFLFEYFSETQRNKGNFPGRFSGRQFSNSRSEMNVSTLELGDSALYLCASGETGKGQYFGPGTRLTVT.

The V call is TRBV3-1 (or the pseudogene TRBV3-2), the J call TRBJ2-3, with TRBD2 as a possible D gene (6 bases). V lost 4 bases, J lost 1 base, and 12 bases lay in between. This CDR3 has 15 amino acids. Germline loops: CDR1 LGHDT, CDR2 YNNKEL (reference sequence). The DNA of the CDR3 is TGTGCCAGCAGCCCTAGCTGGAGGGGCACAGATACGCAGTATTTT. It specifies CASSPSWRGTDTQYF.

This clone was found once. This chain connects TRBV6-6 to TRBJ2-1; maybe TRBD2 (6 bases). Germline V gene data show CDR1 as MNHNY and CDR2 as SVGAGI (reference sequence). The CDR3 runs 14 residues. V was cut by 2 bases and J by 8 bases, with 13 bases left in between. CDR3 sequence: CASSYGTGVHEQFF. For the CDR3, the DNA is TGTGCCAGCAGTTACGGGACGGGGGTCCATGAGCAGTTCTTC.

DNA for the CDR3: TGTGCCAGCAGTTTAAGCGGGAGAATCCACGAGCAGTACTTC. As protein: CASSLSGRIHEQYF. The chain uses TRBV27 and TRBJ2-7; 8 bases line up with TRBD2. The CDR3 runs 14 residues. The V gene end was trimmed by 2 bases and the J gene end by 5 bases; junction bases not matched to a gene: 5. Germline V gene data show CDR1 as MNHEY and CDR2 as SMNVEV (reference sequence).

Many counts were recorded for this clone. The sample carries other DNA sequences with the same CDR3. V gene TRBV5-5 combines with J gene TRBJ2-7, with TRBD2 matching 8 bases. With 0 bases clipped from V and 0 bases from J, the junction kept 2 bases outside the gene matches. The CDR3 has 15 residues. Germline V gene lookup returns CDR1 SGHKS and CDR2 YYEKEE (reference sequence). The CDR3: CASSLGTSGSYEQYF. The CDR3 nucleotides read TGTGCCAGCAGCTTGGGTACTAGCGGCTCCTACGAGCAGTACTTC.

This clone was counted a few times. The chain recombines TRBV15 with TRBJ1-6; 7 nucleotides line up with TRBD1. Germline-derived CDR1 and CDR2 are LNHNV and YYDKDF (reference sequence). V lost 1 base to trimming and J lost 8 bases; unmatched junction nucleotides: 5. The length of the CDR3 is 15 residues. CDR3 loop: CATSRAAGGDSPLHF. The DNA for the CDR3 is TGTGCCACCAGCAGAGCAGCAGGGGGAGATTCACCCCTCCACTTT. The variable domain in full, with the rest retrieved from reference TRBV15 and TRBJ1-6, is DAMVIQNPRYQVTQFGKPVTLSCSQTLNHNVMYWYQQKSSQAPKLLFHYYDKDFNNEADTPDNFQSRRPNTSFCFLDIRSPGLGDTAMYLCATSRAAGGDSPLHFGNGTRLTVT.

CDR3 in amino acids: CATGPTASGSGWVEQYF. The CDR3 coding sequence is TGTGCCACCGGACCGACAGCTAGCGGGAGCGGCTGGGTCGAGCAGTACTTC. The chain joins TRBV2 to TRBJ2-7; 10 bases map to TRBD2. Germline trimming cut 10 bases from V and 6 bases from J; bases unmatched to any gene: 21. The germline V gene has CDR1 SNHLY and CDR2 FYNNEI. This CDR3 spans 17 amino acids.

In this sample, this clone turned up a few times. The sample holds other DNA sequences that translate to the same CDR3. This sequence joins TRBV19 and TRBJ2-3, with TRBD2 matching over 10 bases. With V trimmed by 1 base and J by 2 bases, 6 bases remained unmatched. Per the germline V gene, CDR1 is LNHDA and CDR2 is SQIVND (reference sequence). The CDR3 sequence is 17 residues long. The CDR3 is CASSIGPSGRFTDTQYF. The CDR3 coding sequence is TGTGCCAGTAGTATAGGCCCTAGCGGGAGATTCACAGATACGCAGTATTTT.

The CDR3 coding sequence is TGTGCCAGCAGCCCCCCCGGGACAGGGGGCGAAAATGGCTACACCTTC. It codes for CASSPPGTGGENGYTF. The chain joins TRBV7-9 to TRBJ1-2, with 12 bases that match TRBD1. Trimming took 5 bases from V and 6 from J; bases not matched to a gene: 10. The CDR3 is 16 residues long. The germline V gene has CDR1 SEHNR and CDR2 FQNEAQ (reference sequence).

The chain recombines TRBV10-2 with TRBJ2-2; D possibly corresponds to TRBD1 (6 bases). The CDR3 spans 11 residues. Trimming took 8 bases from V and 8 from J, leaving 9 bases between them. Germline V gene data show CDR1 as WSHSY and CDR2 as SAAADI. The CDR3 reads CASWGPGELFF. CDR3 bases: TGCGCCAGCTGGGGGCCTGGGGAGCTGTTTTTT.

The genes are TRBV7-9 and TRBJ2-3; 12 bases agree with TRBD2. This CDR3 is 17 amino acids long. CDR1 is SEHNR and CDR2 is FQNEAQ in the germline V gene (reference sequence). J lost 2 bases, V lost 5 bases, and 8 bases had no gene match. The CDR3 coding sequence is TGTGCCAGCAGCGACCGGGGGACTAGCGGGTTCACAGATACGCAGTATTTT. This codes for CASSDRGTSGFTDTQYF. Together with reference TRBV7-9 and TRBJ2-3, the CDR3 gives the full variable domain: DTGVSQNPRHKITKRGQNVTFRCDPISEHNRLYWYRQTLGQGPEFLTYFQNEAQLEKSRLLSDRFSAERPKGSFSTLEIQRTEQGDSAMYLCASSDRGTSGFTDTQYFGPGTRLTVL.

This clone was observed a handful of times. The chain employs TRBV6-6 and TRBJ2-5; D may match TRBD1 or TRBD2 (5 bases each). Germline V gene sequence: CDR1 MNHNY, CDR2 SVGAGI (reference sequence). This CDR3 has 14 amino acids. Trimming shortened V by 5 bases and J by 4 bases, and 14 bases separated the two germline ends. CDR3 in amino acids: CASSRDPTGETQYF. In DNA form, the CDR3 reads TGTGCCAGCAGTCGGGACCCCACAGGAGAGACCCAGTACTTC.

V is TRBV10-2 and J is TRBJ2-5, with TRBD2 matching 12 bases. After removal of 9 bases from V and 4 bases from J, the junction contained 6 bases not matched to a gene. The germline V gene encodes CDR1 WSHSY and CDR2 SAAADI. The CDR3 has 14 residues. The CDR3 loop is CASTSGRFGETQYF. CDR3 coding DNA: TGCGCCAGTACTAGCGGGAGGTTTGGAGAGACCCAGTACTTC.

The V call is TRBV11-3, the J call TRBJ2-3; D perhaps matches TRBD2 (5 bases). The germline V and J ends were trimmed by 5 bases and 5 bases, with 8 bases remaining between them. The CDR3 is made up of 12 amino acids. CDR1 and CDR2 from the germline V gene are SGHNT and YENEEA. The CDR3 here is CASSPGGDTQYF. Written as DNA, the CDR3 is TGTGCCAGCAGCCCCGGAGGAGATACGCAGTATTTT. Full variable domain (outside the CDR3, taken from reference TRBV11-3 and TRBJ2-3): EAGVVQSPRYKIIEKKQPVAFWCNPISGHNTLYWYLQNLGQGPELLIRYENEEAVDDSQLPKDRFSAERLKGVDSTLKIQPAELGDSAVYLCASSPGGDTQYFGPGTRLTVL.

This chain connects TRBV5-1 to TRBJ2-6, with 7 bases aligning to TRBD1. J gave up 1 base and V 6 bases, and 4 bases lay outside the gene matches. The germline V gene encodes CDR1 SGHRS and CDR2 YFSETQ. The CDR3 length is 15 residues. CDR3 sequence reads: CASTLQGSGANVLTF. The DNA of the CDR3 is TGCGCCAGCACCCTACAGGGGTCTGGGGCCAACGTCCTGACTTTC.

This chain uses TRBV27 with TRBJ2-7, with D uncertain. Germline values: CDR1 MNHEY, CDR2 SMNVEV (reference sequence). V lost 5 bases and J lost 5, with 16 bases in between. The CDR3 is 14 residues long. The CDR3 loop is CASSTRNPLDEQYF. The CDR3 bases are TGTGCCAGCAGTACGAGGAACCCCCTGGACGAGCAGTACTTC.